This entry lists 16 T cell receptor beta chains sequenced from one sample in a study of Tregs in tolerant kidney transplant recipients. Generated by immunoSEQ multiplex PCR, the TCRdb table keeps only in-frame clones and is missing some. Its clone listing holds about 30,000 clones. The specimen comprised CD8+ T cells from blood, sampled before the transplant. The receptors were gathered from a human donor who received a combined kidney and bone marrow transplant.

Remarks on this clone: Coverage ceases 3 residues before the CDR3 finishes, and the germline J gene fills in the end. This rearrangement joins TRBV6-1 to TRBJ2-2, with D possibly matching TRBD2 (6 bases). The V gene lost 2 bases and the J gene lost 7 bases, with 8 bases spanning the gap. Germline-derived CDR1 and CDR2 are MNHNS and SASEGT. The CDR3 is made up of 13 amino acids. The part of the CDR3 DNA that was read is TGTGCCAGCAGTGAACTGGGACTCGGGGAG. Translated: CASSELGLGE. The entire CDR3 protein is CASSELGLGELFF.

For this clone: From the germline J gene comes the end of the CDR3, since the read stops 3 residues before it. The rearrangement joins TRBV7-9 to TRBJ1-1; TRBD1 matches at 8 bases. In germline, CDR1 is SEHNR, CDR2 FQNEAQ (reference sequence). This CDR3 comprises 14 residues. J gave up 1 base and V 5 bases, and 3 bases lay outside the gene matches. The CDR3 DNA, read in part, is TGTGCCAGCAGCGACGGACAGGGGAACACTGAA. It encodes CASSDGQGNTE. The complete CDR3 sequence is CASSDGQGNTEAFF.

Worth noting for this clone: Sequencing ends 3 residues short of the CDR3 end; the germline J gene provides the rest. This sequence joins TRBV19 and TRBJ2-2, with a tentative D call TRBD2 (5 bases). CDR1 is LNHDA, CDR2 SQIVND, per germline (reference sequence). This CDR3 contains 14 residues. V was pared by 4 bases and J by 3 bases, with 9 bases between. CDR3 in amino acids: CASSTWTYTGELFF. CDR3 bases read: TGTGCCAGTAGTACCTGGACTTACACCGGGGAG.

Of note for this clone: The CDR3 end is not reached by the read, which stops 3 residues before it; the germline J gene fills it in. The chain is built from TRBV10-3 and TRBJ1-2, with TRBD1 matching 7 bases. The CDR3 is made up of 17 amino acids. The V gene's germline CDR1 is ENHRY and CDR2 SYGVKD. The trim removed 1 base at V and 3 bases at J, leaving 11 bases unmatched. The CDR3 DNA, read in part, is TGTGCCATCAGTGAGTACACCCGGGACAGCGGCGACTATGGC. Amino acid sequence: CAISEYTRDSGDYG. From start to end, the CDR3 is CAISEYTRDSGDYGYTF.

Note on this clone: The read is 3 residues too short to cover the CDR3 end, so that end is filled in from the germline J gene. The chain joins TRBV5-1 to TRBJ1-1, with D possibly being TRBD1 (6 bases). Germline V lookup: CDR1 SGHRS, CDR2 YFSETQ. CDR3 length: 13 amino acids. The V end lost 9 bases, the J end lost 7 bases, and 19 bases lay between the germline ends. Here the CDR3 reads CATHPTGGGEAFF. The part of the CDR3 DNA that was read is TGCGCCACCCACCCGACAGGAGGGGGTGAA.

A remark on this clone: The sequence runs out 3 residues before the end of the CDR3; the remainder is reconstructed from the germline J gene. The genes are TRBV19 and TRBJ2-2; a weak D match, TRBD2 (5 bases). Germline V gene sequence: CDR1 LNHDA, CDR2 SQIVND (reference sequence). The CDR3 extends over 17 amino acids. Deletions cut 1 base from V and 2 bases from J, with 14 bases between. The CDR3 region is CASSIVLLEGNTGELFF. The covered CDR3 bases are TGTGCCAGTAGTATAGTACTTCTCGAGGGCAACACCGGGGAG.

Details on this clone: The read falls 3 residues short of the CDR3 end, and the missing part is taken from the germline J gene. The V gene is TRBV11-2, the J gene TRBJ2-7; D uncertain. Germline CDR1 and CDR2: SGHAT and FQNNGV. The V end was cut by 5 bases, the J end by 0 bases, with 14 bases between. This CDR3 is built from 15 residues. The CDR3 loop reads CASSPGTFSSYEQYF. The sequenced part of the CDR3 DNA is TGTGCCAGCAGCCCAGGCACCTTCAGCTCCTACGAG.

With respect to this clone: The sequence runs out 3 residues before the end of the CDR3; the remainder is reconstructed from the germline J gene. The chain carries TRBV7-6 and TRBJ2-5; 13 nucleotides match TRBD2. V trimming: 5 bases; J trimming: 5 bases; junction bases outside the gene matches: 5. CDR3 length equals 15 residues. Germline V CDR1 and CDR2: SGHVS, FNYEAQ. The CDR3 reads CASSTLAGGPETQYF. The CDR3 DNA, read in part, is TGTGCCAGCAGCACACTAGCGGGGGGGCCGGAGACC.

Points on this clone: The read terminates 3 residues ahead of where the CDR3 ends, so the germline J gene completes it. This chain connects TRBV5-1 to TRBJ2-1; 7 bases fit TRBD1. V lost 4 bases, J lost 3 bases, and 7 bases stayed unmatched. Germline-derived CDR1 and CDR2 are SGHRS and YFSETQ. CDR3 length: 15 amino acids. CDR3 DNA, as far as it was read: TGCGCCAGCAGCCCCCGGGACAGTAACTACAATGAG. This codes for CASSPRDSNYNE. The CDR3, in full, reads CASSPRDSNYNEQFF. Full variable domain (remainder filled in from reference TRBV5-1 and TRBJ2-1): KAGVTQTPRYLIKTRGQQVTLSCSPISGHRSVSWYQQTPGQGLQFLFEYFSETQRNKGNFPGRFSGRQFSNSRSEMNVSTLELGDSALYLCASSPRDSNYNEQFFGPGTRLTVL.

To note about this clone: The CDR3 extends 3 residues past the end of the read, so its final part is completed from the germline J gene. This chain links TRBV20-1 with TRBJ2-7, with D perhaps TRBD1 (5 bases). The CDR3 runs 12 residues. Germline loops: CDR1 DFQATT, CDR2 SNEGSKA (reference sequence). Trimming left V 2 bases short and J 4 bases short, with 9 bases between. The CDR3: CSARYQGYEQYF. The sequenced CDR3 bases are TGCAGTGCTAGATACCAGGGATACGAG.

In the case of this clone: The CDR3 end lies 3 residues beyond the end of the read and is filled in from the germline J gene. The chain uses TRBV19 and TRBJ1-1; 7 bases match TRBD1. Germline V gene data show CDR1 as LNHDA and CDR2 as SQIVND (reference sequence). Unmatched junction bases numbered 8, after V lost 5 bases and J lost 2 bases. The CDR3 spans 15 residues. CDR3 protein: CASSLTGIVNTEAFF. The CDR3 bases that were read are TGTGCCAGTAGTTTGACAGGGATAGTAAACACTGAA.

The CDR3 protein is CASSPGTSGRYEQYF. The sequenced part of the CDR3 DNA is TGTGCCAGCAGCCCCGGGACTAGCGGGCGTTACGAG. The V and J genes are TRBV7-6 and TRBJ2-7; TRBD2 agrees at 12 bases. The read halts 3 residues ahead of the CDR3 end, with the missing end drawn from the germline J gene. Losses at the gene ends were 5 bases for V and 4 bases for J; bases not matched to a gene: 6. The germline V gene has CDR1 SGHVS and CDR2 FNYEAQ. This CDR3 has 15 residues. Drawing the rest from reference TRBV7-6 and TRBJ2-7, the complete variable domain is GAGVSQSPRYKVTKRGQDVALRCDPISGHVSLYWYRQALGQGPEFLTYFNYEAQQDKSGLPNDRFSAERPEGSISTLTIQRTEQRDSAMYRCASSPGTSGRYEQYFGPGTRLTVT.

Turning to this clone: With the read ending 3 residues before the CDR3 end, the germline J gene is used to fill in that end. J is TRBJ1-2 and V is TRBV19, with a possible D match to TRBD1 (5 bases). This CDR3 is built from 16 residues. Germline CDR1 is LNHDA and CDR2 is SQIVND (reference sequence). Trimming shortened V by 8 bases and J by 4 bases, and 23 bases separated the two germline ends. The CDR3: CASSISPDTAFYGYTF. CDR3 DNA, as far as it was read: TGTGCCAGTTCAATTTCCCCGGACACGGCTTTCTATGGC. The whole variable domain, remainder taken from reference TRBV19 and TRBJ1-2, is DGGITQSPKYLFRKEGQNVTLSCEQNLNHDAMYWYRQDPGQGLRLIYYSQIVNDFQKGDIAEGYSVSREKKESFPLTVTSAQKNPTAFYLCASSISPDTAFYGYTFGSGTRLTVV.

To note about this clone: The read ends 3 residues shy of where the CDR3 ends; the end is completed using the germline J gene. V is TRBV7-6 and J is TRBJ2-5; no definite D call. CDR1 and CDR2 (germline): SGHVS, FNYEAQ. The length of the CDR3 is 17 residues. Trimming pared 1 base from V and 2 bases from J, leaving 17 bases between. Partial CDR3 DNA: TGTGCCAGCAGCTTAGTCGGCTCCCCGGAGACTCAAGAGACC. Protein sequence: CASSLVGSPETQET. The whole CDR3 sequence reads CASSLVGSPETQETQYF. The full variable domain, its missing parts supplied by reference TRBV7-6 and TRBJ2-5, is GAGVSQSPRYKVTKRGQDVALRCDPISGHVSLYWYRQALGQGPEFLTYFNYEAQQDKSGLPNDRFSAERPEGSISTLTIQRTEQRDSAMYRCASSLVGSPETQETQYFGPGTRLLVL.

Notes on this clone: The read finishes 3 residues shy of the CDR3 end, and the germline J gene is used to complete it. The chain couples TRBV5-1 to TRBJ1-3, with D perhaps matching TRBD1 (6 bases). Per the germline V gene, CDR1 is SGHRS and CDR2 is YFSETQ. This CDR3 has 19 amino acids. V dropped 4 bases and J dropped 0 bases, with 23 bases sitting between them. The CDR3 loop reads CASSLSPVQGSSSGNTIYF. The part of the CDR3 DNA that was read is TGCGCCAGCAGCCTGAGCCCTGTACAGGGATCTAGCTCTGGAAACACC. The variable domain in full, with the rest retrieved from reference TRBV5-1 and TRBJ1-3, is KAGVTQTPRYLIKTRGQQVTLSCSPISGHRSVSWYQQTPGQGLQFLFEYFSETQRNKGNFPGRFSGRQFSNSRSEMNVSTLELGDSALYLCASSLSPVQGSSSGNTIYFGEGSWLTVV.

Points on this clone: The read terminates 3 residues ahead of where the CDR3 ends, so the germline J gene completes it. J is TRBJ2-6 and V is TRBV18; TRBD2 might be the D (5 bases). This CDR3 has 16 amino acids. Germline V CDR1 and CDR2: KGHSH, LQKENI. V was cut by 2 bases and J by 2 bases, with 10 bases left in between. CDR3 bases read: TGTGCCAGCTCACCAGCCGACGGGGCTGGGGCCAACGTC. Amino acid sequence: CASSPADGAGANV. The CDR3, in full, reads CASSPADGAGANVLTF.